Listed below are T cell receptor beta chains from one sample, sequenced in a study of cytomegalovirus exposure and HLA in healthy donors. Data came from immunoSEQ multiplex PCR; TCRdb stores just in-frame clones and leaves some out. This table has roughly 88,000 clones, 69% appearing once. The sequenced sample was PBMCs. The receptors derive from a man aged 50 or older in good health and CMV-seronegative. Each CDR3 is given without its conserved first and last residue. Each record gives: J gene, clone size, V gene, CDR3 protein. Clone size is shown for a subset of rows, as once, few, many or a class of expanded clone.

TRBJ2-5 NA TRBV5-1 ASSGDQRWETQY
TRBJ2-3 NA TRBV5-1 ASSLILQGSTDTQY
TRBJ2-2 NA TRBV30 AWNRDSSTGELF
TRBJ1-3 NA TRBV19 ASSIGMAGGSGNTIY
TRBJ2-5 NA TRBV2 ARQASEYQETQY
TRBJ1-2 once TRBV6-5 ASNLRRGVQGYT
TRBJ1-6 few TRBV6-5 ASSYDSSYSPLH
TRBJ2-5 NA TRBV5-1 ASLPGGVNQETQY
TRBJ2-5 NA TRBV5-1 ASSLTGETQY
TRBJ1-5 NA TRBV2 ASGITTGGQPQH
TRBJ1-2 few TRBV28 ASSSTGSDYGYT
TRBJ2-1 once TRBV4-3 ASSQSPAEGEQF
TRBJ2-5 NA TRBV5-1 ASSLIETGGETQY
TRBJ2-5 NA TRBV9 ASSVAASRAETQY
TRBJ1-1 NA TRBV18 ASSPRSGILNTEAF
TRBJ2-1 NA TRBV10-3 AISDVGLAGGEVTYNEQF
TRBJ1-1 NA TRBV29-1 SVLRVWNTEAF
TRBJ2-3 once TRBV7-9 ASSLGLSTDTQY
TRBJ2-3 NA TRBV4-2 ASSFYRGGSTDTQY
TRBJ1-2 NA TRBV7-2 ASSLVSAGGNYGYT
TRBJ2-7 NA TRBV29-1 SVEGEGSTYEQY
TRBJ2-1 NA TRBV7-8 ASSLFREWSLDEQF
TRBJ2-2 NA TRBV14 ACPAPGRAGELF
TRBJ2-2 NA TRBV7-2 ASSRTAGGNTGELF
TRBJ2-3 NA TRBV7-9 ASTPDRGEDTQY
TRBJ2-2 NA TRBV7-7 ASSLRQGEHGELF
TRBJ2-3 once TRBV29-1 SVWRTGTSFSDTQY
TRBJ2-5 NA TRBV2 ASSSGRAGETQY
TRBJ2-5 NA TRBV5-1 ASSRGAVQETQY
TRBJ2-5 NA TRBV9 ASSVGSSRETQY
TRBJ2-7 NA TRBV6-1 ASSDRDIDLEQY
TRBJ2-7 few TRBV4-2 ASSQDQGGRTATEQY
TRBJ2-3 NA TRBV7-9 ASSPTRGTRVTDTQY
TRBJ2-1 NA TRBV2 ASGGLARDNEQF
TRBJ2-3 NA TRBV4-3 ASSPSTGVGTDTQY
TRBJ1-2 NA TRBV10-3 AISFFDRDYGYT
TRBJ1-1 NA TRBV6-5 ASSYHRVDTEAF
TRBJ2-3 NA TRBV29-1 SVEGGGTDTQY
TRBJ1-5 NA TRBV5-6 ASSQDRNQPQH
TRBJ1-1 many TRBV30 AWARDRDEAF
TRBJ2-3 NA TRBV6-4 ASSDTSGADTQY
TRBJ1-2 once TRBV7-3 ASSPGGGYYGYT
TRBJ2-3 NA TRBV19 ASSIDQASGGSDTQY
TRBJ2-1 NA TRBV25-1 ASSAWAGGGEQF
TRBJ2-1 NA TRBV7-2 ASSRGLAGTWGQF